These 21 T cell receptor beta chains share one sample of origin, sequenced in a study of shared clonotypes between healthy human individuals. Sequencing was performed with immunoSEQ multiplex PCR; in TCRdb, only in-frame clones are kept and a portion is missing. The sample shows some 2,500,000 clones, 93% of them seen only once. The sequenced sample was naive CD4+ T cells from PBMCs. The subset was: CD45RA+ positively selected. The receptors derive from a man younger than 35 in good health. Some clones in this sample may be carry-over from other donors' samples.

This chain joins TRBV29-1 and TRBJ1-5; 10 bases map to TRBD1. Losses at the gene ends were 4 bases for V and 4 bases for J; bases not matched to a gene: 4. The CDR3 is made up of 14 amino acids. Germline V gives CDR1 SQVTM, CDR2 ANQGSEA. The CDR3 spells CSVADRGFNQPQHF. The CDR3 DNA follows: TGCAGCGTTGCGGACAGGGGGTTTAATCAGCCCCAGCATTTT. The variable domain in full, with the rest retrieved from reference TRBV29-1 and TRBJ1-5, is SAVISQKPSRDICQRGTSLTIQCQVDSQVTMMFWYRQQPGQSLTLIATANQGSEATYESGFVIDKFPISRPNLTFSTLTVSNMSPEDSSIYLCSVADRGFNQPQHFGDGTRLSIL.

V usage is TRBV30 and J usage is TRBJ1-6; the D is unclear. The CDR3 loop spans 14 amino acids. Trimming shortened V by 3 bases and J by 9 bases, and 15 bases separated the two germline ends. The germline gives CDR1 GTSNPN, CDR2 SVGIG (reference sequence). CDR3 loop: CAWSRGGSGSPLHF. DNA for the CDR3: TGTGCCTGGAGCCGAGGAGGGTCGGGTTCACCCCTCCACTTT.

With regard to this clone: This sample also contains other DNA sequences that code for the same CDR3. V gene TRBV28 combines with J gene TRBJ1-1; D possibly corresponds to TRBD1 (6 bases). V lost 2 bases to trimming and J lost 2 bases, with 9 bases between them. The CDR3 extends over 14 amino acids. The V gene's germline CDR1 is MDHEN and CDR2 SYDVKM. The CDR3: CASSLGQRNTEAFF. The CDR3 DNA reads TGTGCCAGCAGTTTAGGACAGAGAAACACTGAAGCTTTCTTT.

This chain joins TRBV19 and TRBJ1-1, with D tentatively TRBD1 (5 bases). Trimming removed 7 bases at V and 5 bases at J, with 20 bases between. The V gene's germline CDR1 is LNHDA and CDR2 SQIVND (reference sequence). The CDR3 runs 15 residues. CDR3: CASTATFGGRTEAFF. The CDR3 DNA sequence: TGTGCCAGTACCGCCACATTTGGGGGGAGGACTGAAGCTTTCTTT.

This rearrangement joins TRBV27 to TRBJ1-2, with 9 bases fitting TRBD1. CDR3 length equals 13 residues. V gave up 3 bases and J gave up 7 bases; unmatched junction bases: 3. In germline, CDR1 is MNHEY, CDR2 SMNVEV (reference sequence). CDR3 sequence (DNA): TGTGCCAGCAGTTTCTACAGGGGGCTTGGCTACACCTTC. Encoded protein: CASSFYRGLGYTF.

The chain recombines TRBV28 with TRBJ1-2; the D is unclear. The CDR3 totals 15 residues. Germline loops: CDR1 MDHEN, CDR2 SYDVKM. Trimming pared 2 bases from V and 8 bases from J, leaving 18 bases between. CDR3 amino acids: CASSLRLGSFLGYTF. The CDR3 DNA sequence: TGTGCCAGCAGTTTAAGGTTAGGGTCCTTTTTGGGCTACACCTTC.

This chain's CDR3 is CASSPWGGVVTSGRSYNEQFF. CDR3 in DNA: TGTGCCAGCAGCCCTTGGGGGGGCGTGGTCACTAGCGGGAGGAGTTACAATGAGCAGTTCTTC. The chain uses TRBV7-3 and TRBJ2-1, with 12 bases aligning to TRBD2. The CDR3 has 21 residues. The germline gives CDR1 SGHTA, CDR2 FQGTGA. The trim removed 5 bases at V and 4 bases at J, leaving 21 bases unmatched.

The chain employs TRBV18 and TRBJ2-1; D remains ambiguous. The CDR3 extends over 13 amino acids. Germline CDR1 and CDR2: KGHSH and LQKENI. Between the trimmed V and J ends, which lost 3 bases and 4 bases, there was a span of 7 bases. Here the CDR3 reads CASSPSDYNEQFF. The CDR3 nucleotides are TGTGCCAGCTCACCTTCAGATTACAATGAGCAGTTCTTC.

The chain employs TRBV10-3 and TRBJ1-2; D remains ambiguous. There are 12 residues in the CDR3. V was clipped by 4 bases and J by 3 bases, with 6 bases between them. CDR1 and CDR2 (germline): ENHRY, SYGVKD. The CDR3 DNA reads as TGTGCCATCAGTGCGCCTCACTATGGCTACACCTTC. Protein: CAISAPHYGYTF.

This chain joins TRBV4-1 and TRBJ2-1; the match to TRBD2 covers 13 bases. The germline CDR1 and CDR2 sequences are MGHRA and YSYEKL. V was pared by 2 bases and J by 7 bases, with 11 bases of the junction left unmatched. The CDR3 is 18 residues long. CDR3 in amino acids: CASSQRETSGRMGNEQFF. The CDR3 DNA sequence: TGCGCCAGCAGCCAACGAGAGACTAGCGGGAGGATGGGAAATGAGCAGTTCTTC.

The CDR3 reads CASSIAASVTYEQYF. The CDR3 nucleotides read TGTGCCAGTAGTATAGCTGCTAGCGTCACCTACGAGCAGTACTTC. The gene calls are TRBV19 and TRBJ2-7; weak D call: TRBD2 (6 bases). The CDR3 is 15 residues long. Germline CDR1 reads LNHDA; CDR2 reads SQIVND (reference sequence). Trimming stripped 1 base from V and 2 bases from J, with 12 bases between.

V is TRBV4-2 and J is TRBJ1-2; possible D gene TRBD1, 5 bases. CDR3 length equals 16 residues. V lost 2 bases, J lost 6 bases, and 19 bases lay in between. From germline, CDR1 is LGHNA and CDR2 YNFKEQ. The CDR3 DNA is TGTGCCAGCAGCCAACTGACCGGGGGTCGGTACAATGGCTACACCTTC. This translates into CASSQLTGGRYNGYTF.

This clone appeared once. Relative to the germline gene, one junction end is altered; a read error may explain this. V usage is TRBV7-2 and J usage is TRBJ1-1; 9 nucleotides agree with TRBD1. The CDR3 is 15 amino acids. Germline loops: CDR1 SGHTA, CDR2 FQGNSA. CDR3 DNA sequence: TGCGCCAGCAGCCAAGAGGACAGGGGAGGCACTGAAGCTTTCTTT. This sequence encodes CASSQEDRGGTEAFF. Full variable domain (rest looked up from reference TRBV7-2 and TRBJ1-1): GAGVSQSPSNKVTEKGKDVELRCDPISGHTALYWYRQSLGQGLEFLIYFQGNSAPDKSGLPSDRFSAERTGGSVSTLTIQRTQQEDSAVYLCASSQEDRGGTEAFFGQGTRLTVV.

The chain couples TRBV7-9 to TRBJ2-7; D is uncertain. This CDR3 contains 13 residues. V dropped 5 bases and J dropped 4 bases, with 12 bases sitting between them. Germline CDR1 reads SEHNR; CDR2 reads FQNEAQ (reference sequence). CDR3 region: CASSPRIGYEQYF. CDR3 in DNA: TGTGCCAGCAGCCCCCGGATAGGTTACGAGCAGTACTTC.

J is TRBJ2-7 and V is TRBV6-1; D may be TRBD2 (6 bases). Trimming removed 2 bases from V and 5 bases from J, with 13 bases in between. The CDR3 contains 14 residues. CDR1 is MNHNS and CDR2 is SASEGT in the germline V gene. The CDR3 reads CASSEKSGRHEQYF. The CDR3 DNA reads TGTGCCAGCAGTGAAAAATCGGGGAGGCACGAGCAGTACTTC.

The chain combines TRBV27 with TRBJ1-1, with a tentative D call TRBD1 (6 bases). V was pared by 5 bases and J by 10 bases, with 17 bases between. Germline loops: CDR1 MNHEY, CDR2 SMNVEV (reference sequence). CDR3 length: 13 amino acids. The CDR3 protein is CASSPRTDLAAFF. Here the CDR3 DNA reads TGTGCCAGCAGTCCACGGACAGACTTAGCAGCTTTCTTT.

This chain joins TRBV6-1 and TRBJ1-5; D unresolved. V dropped 4 bases and J dropped 5 bases, with 9 bases sitting between them. Germline V lookup: CDR1 MNHNS, CDR2 SASEGT. There are 13 residues in the CDR3. This chain's CDR3 is CASSVESYQPQHF. DNA of the CDR3: TGTGCCAGCAGTGTGGAGAGCTATCAGCCCCAGCATTTT.

The gene calls are TRBV7-6 and TRBJ2-1; 8 positions agree with TRBD1. Trimming at V came to 5 bases and at J to 5 bases, leaving 14 bases not matched to a gene. CDR3 length: 17 amino acids. CDR1 and CDR2 (germline): SGHVS, FNYEAQ. The CDR3 protein is CASSNRTGWYEDNEQFF. For the CDR3, the DNA is TGTGCCAGCAGCAACCGGACAGGGTGGTATGAGGACAATGAGCAGTTCTTC.

The CDR3: CASSEGQQNTEAFF. The CDR3 DNA follows: TGCGCCAGCAGTGAGGGACAGCAAAACACTGAAGCTTTCTTT. The chain is built from TRBV10-2 and TRBJ1-1, with a weak D call TRBD1 (6 bases). This CDR3 comprises 14 residues. CDR1 WSHSY and CDR2 SAAADI come from the germline V gene. The germline V and J ends were trimmed by 2 bases and 2 bases, with 9 bases remaining between them.

The chain joins TRBV7-9 to TRBJ2-3; no reliable D call. Trimming left V 6 bases short and J 5 bases short, with 12 bases between. The CDR3 extends over 13 amino acids. The germline CDR1 and CDR2 sequences are SEHNR and FQNEAQ (reference sequence). The CDR3 DNA reads TGTGCCAGCAGGTTCCACGACCAAGATACGCAGTATTTT. Translating it yields CASRFHDQDTQYF.

The rearrangement links TRBV9 to TRBJ1-2; D is uncertain. This CDR3 has 13 residues. Germline loops: CDR1 SGDLS, CDR2 YYNGEE. V dropped 1 base and J dropped 7 bases, with 11 bases sitting between them. CDR3 loop: CASSVNAGSGYTF. CDR3 bases: TGTGCCAGCAGCGTAAATGCGGGATCTGGCTACACCTTC.